This TCR beta chain was found in a study of blood T cell repertoires in COVID-19. The data were produced by immunoSEQ multiplex PCR, yet TCRdb's version contains in-frame clones alone and is incomplete. The sample includes fewer than 350,000 clones, around 90% seen only once; the top ten take 6%. Germline V lookup: CDR1 SGHTA, CDR2 FQGNSA. The germline V and J ends were trimmed by 1 base and 14 bases, with 16 bases remaining between them. The CDR3 length is 13 residues. This chain connects TRBV7-2 to TRBJ2-3; possible D gene TRBD2, 5 bases. The receptor was isolated from a woman aged 40 to 55 who had recovered from COVID-19. Material: PBMCs or T cells enriched from blood (not recorded which). As DNA, the CDR3 is TGTGCCAGCAGCTTAGGAGGGAGTGATTCTTGGTATTTT. Protein product: CASSLGGSDSWYF.